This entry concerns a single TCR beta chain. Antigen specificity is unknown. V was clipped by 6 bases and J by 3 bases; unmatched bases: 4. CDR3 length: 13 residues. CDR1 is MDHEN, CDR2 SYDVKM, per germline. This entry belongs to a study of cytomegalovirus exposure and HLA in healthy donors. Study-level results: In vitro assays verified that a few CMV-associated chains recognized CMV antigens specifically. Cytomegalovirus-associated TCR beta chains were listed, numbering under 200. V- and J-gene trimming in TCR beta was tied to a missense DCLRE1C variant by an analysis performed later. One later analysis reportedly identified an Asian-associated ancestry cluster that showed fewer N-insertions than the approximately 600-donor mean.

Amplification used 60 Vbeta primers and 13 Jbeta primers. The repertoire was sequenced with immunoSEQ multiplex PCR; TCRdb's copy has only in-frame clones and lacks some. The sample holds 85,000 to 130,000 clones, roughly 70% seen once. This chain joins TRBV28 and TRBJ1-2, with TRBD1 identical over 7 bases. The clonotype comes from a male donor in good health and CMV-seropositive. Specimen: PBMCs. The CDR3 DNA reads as TGTGCCAGCAGAGAAGGGACAGACTATGGCTACACCTTC. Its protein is CASREGTDYGYTF.